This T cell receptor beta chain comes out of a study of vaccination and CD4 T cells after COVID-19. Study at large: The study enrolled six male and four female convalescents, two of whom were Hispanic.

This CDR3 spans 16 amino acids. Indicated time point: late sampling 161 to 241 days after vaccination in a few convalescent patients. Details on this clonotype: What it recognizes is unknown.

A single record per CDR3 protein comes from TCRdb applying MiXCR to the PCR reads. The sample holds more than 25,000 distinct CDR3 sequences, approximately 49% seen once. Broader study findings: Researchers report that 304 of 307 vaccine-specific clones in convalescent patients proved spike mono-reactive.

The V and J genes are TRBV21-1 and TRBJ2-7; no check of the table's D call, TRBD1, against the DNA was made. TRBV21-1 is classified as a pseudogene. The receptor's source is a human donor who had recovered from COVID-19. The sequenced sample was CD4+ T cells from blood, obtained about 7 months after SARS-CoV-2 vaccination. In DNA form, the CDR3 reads TGTGCCAGCAGCAAAGGGGGGGAAGCGAACTCCTACGAGCAGTACTTC. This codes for CASSKGGEANSYEQYF.